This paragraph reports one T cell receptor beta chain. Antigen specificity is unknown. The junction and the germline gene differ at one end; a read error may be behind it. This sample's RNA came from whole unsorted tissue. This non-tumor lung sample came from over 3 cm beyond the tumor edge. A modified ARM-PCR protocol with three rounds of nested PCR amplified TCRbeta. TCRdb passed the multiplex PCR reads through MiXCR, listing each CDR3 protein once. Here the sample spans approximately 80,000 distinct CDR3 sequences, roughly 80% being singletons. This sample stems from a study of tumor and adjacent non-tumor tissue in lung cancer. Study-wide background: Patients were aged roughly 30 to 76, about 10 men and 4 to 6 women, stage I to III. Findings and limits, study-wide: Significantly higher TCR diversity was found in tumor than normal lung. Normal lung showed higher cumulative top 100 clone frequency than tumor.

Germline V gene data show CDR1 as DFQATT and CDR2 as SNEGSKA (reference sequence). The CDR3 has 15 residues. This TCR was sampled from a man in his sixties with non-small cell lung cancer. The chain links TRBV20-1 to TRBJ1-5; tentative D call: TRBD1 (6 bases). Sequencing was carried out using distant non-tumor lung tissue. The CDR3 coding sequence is TGCAGTAGCCAGAGGGCGGGACATAGCAATCAGTCCCAGCATTTT. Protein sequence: CSSQRAGHSNQSQHF.